This T cell receptor beta chain was observed in a study of blood T cell repertoires in COVID-19. The overall study: Specimens from acute and convalescent COVID-19 originated in the United States, Italy and Spain.

This clone showed up just once. Measured with immunoSEQ multiplex PCR; TCRdb has only the in-frame clones, and not every one. The sample holds fewer than 300,000 clones, more than 70% seen once. CDR1 is GTSNPN, CDR2 SVGIG, per germline (reference sequence). The ends lost 3 bases at V and 9 bases at J; junction bases unmatched: 6. The CDR3 totals 12 residues. The sequencing input was peripheral blood. The receptor was isolated from a woman aged 18-29 years with acute or convalescent COVID-19. The rearrangement uses TRBV30 and TRBJ1-1; 8 bases align to TRBD1. In DNA, the CDR3 is TGTGCCTGGAGCCCCCGGACAGGGAAAGCTTTCTTT. Translated, it gives CAWSPRTGKAFF. The whole variable domain, filled in from reference TRBV30 and TRBJ1-1, reads SQTIHQWPATLVQPVGSPLSLECTVEGTSNPNLYWYRQAAGRGLQLLFYSVGIGQISSEVPQNLSASRPQDRQFILSSKKLLLSDSGFYLCAWSPRTGKAFFGQGTRLTVV.